This T cell receptor (beta chain) was documented in a study of blood T cell repertoires in COVID-19. Study context: Sites in the United States, Italy and Spain provided acute and convalescent COVID-19 samples.

Original data processing: The assay estimated nucleated cells by amplifying reference gene primers. Clones were read by immunoSEQ multiplex PCR, and TCRdb kept only the in-frame ones, dropping some. Clonal size and the V and J genes are those of that table, whereas D and trimming came from the DNA. The repertoire holds a few hundred thousand clones, 88% seen once, with 4% in the top ten. Trimming removed 5 bases at V and 0 bases at J, with 12 bases between. Germline V gene data show CDR1 as SNHLY and CDR2 as FYNNEI. The CDR3 sequence is 15 residues long. Sample: peripheral blood. V gene TRBV2 combines with J gene TRBJ2-3; D is possibly TRBD2 (6 bases). The sequence derives from a man aged 55 to 70 who had recovered from COVID-19. CDR3 nucleotides: TGTGCCAGCAGTTTGGGACTCCCTAGCACAGATACGCAGTATTTT. It yields the protein CASSLGLPSTDTQYF. The full variable domain, with the rest looked up from reference TRBV2 and TRBJ2-3, is EPEVTQTPSHQVTQMGQEVILRCVPISNHLYFYWYRQILGQKVEFLVSFYNNEISEKSEIFDDQFSVERPDGSNFTLKIRSTKLEDSAMYFCASSLGLPSTDTQYFGPGTRLTVL.